This TCR beta chain was documented in a study of blood T cell repertoires in COVID-19. The data were produced by immunoSEQ multiplex PCR, yet TCRdb's version contains in-frame clones alone and is incomplete. The sample has tens of thousands of clones, approximately 84% seen once; the top ten hold approximately 17%. CDR1 and CDR2 (germline): SGHNT, YENEEA. This CDR3 is 13 amino acids long. Trimming took 5 bases from V and 0 from J, leaving 7 bases between them. The V and J genes are TRBV11-3 and TRBJ1-1; D uncertain. Sequencing was performed on peripheral blood. The sequence came from a man aged 40-50 years with COVID-19, enrolled during active disease. CDR3 loop: CASSPGVNTEAFF. The CDR3 nucleotides are TGTGCCAGCAGCCCCGGGGTGAACACTGAAGCTTTCTTT.